The present T cell receptor (beta chain) was sequenced within a study of T cells after yellow fever vaccination. The study's findings and limits: Clonotypes found in both CD4 and CD8 compartments made up a small share. Primary-vaccination clones mostly resurfaced post-booster (96% CD4, under 90% CD8).

It was through 5'RACE template switching that TCR cDNA was made, with a universal primer site and UMIs added. TCRdb processed the 5' RACE reads anew with MiXCR; each CDR3 protein has one entry. The top ten hold more than 0.8% of the sample, which has under 300,000 distinct CDR3 sequences, around 7% seen once. This clonotype was found many times. What it binds is not known. The CDR3 contains 17 residues. Germline V gene lookup returns CDR1 LGHDT and CDR2 YNNKEL (reference sequence). Trimming cost V 4 bases and J 8 bases; bases outside gene matches: 14. The clonotype comes from a man aged 25-40 years who received the YFV17D yellow fever vaccine. The chain combines TRBV3-1 with TRBJ2-1; 10 bases are a match to TRBD2. Here the sequenced sample was CD4+ T cells sorted from PBMCs, taken 15 days after the yellow fever booster vaccination. CDR3 protein: CASSRSSSGGGRDEQFF. In DNA, the CDR3 is TGTGCCAGCAGCCGATCATCTAGCGGGGGAGGTCGGGATGAGCAGTTCTTC.